One sample yielded the 9 T cell receptor beta chains listed below, sequenced in a study of blood T cell repertoires in COVID-19. Using immunoSEQ multiplex PCR, the repertoire was profiled, and TCRdb retains in-frame clones only, with some absent. The sample has roughly 220,000 clones; around 88% are singletons. Sequenced: PBMCs or T cells enriched from blood (not recorded which). These receptors originate from a woman aged 45-65 years with acute COVID-19.

This chain links TRBV7-2 with TRBJ1-2; possibly TRBD1 for D (5 bases). The germline V gene has CDR1 SGHTA and CDR2 FQGNSA. V lost 4 bases and J 4 bases, leaving 13 bases between the germline ends. The length of the CDR3 is 14 residues. CDR3 region: CASSSSGGFYGYTF. The CDR3 nucleotides read TGTGCCAGCAGCTCAAGTGGGGGGTTCTATGGCTACACCTTC.

V is TRBV6-5 and J is TRBJ2-1; 8 bases line up with TRBD1. V shed 2 bases, J shed 9 bases, and the junction held 6 bases outside the gene matches. In germline, CDR1 is MNHEY, CDR2 SVGAGI. The CDR3 is made up of 14 amino acids. CDR3 in DNA: TGTGCCAGCAGTTACGAGACAGGGGTTGCTGAGCAGTTCTTC. This sequence encodes CASSYETGVAEQFF.

This chain joins TRBV18 and TRBJ2-3; the match to TRBD2 covers 7 bases. This CDR3 spans 17 amino acids. V lost 2 bases and J lost 0; bases outside the gene matches: 8. From germline, CDR1 is KGHSH and CDR2 LQKENI. The DNA for the CDR3 is TGTGCCAGCTCACCATTACCAGCGGGATCAAGCACAGATACGCAGTATTTT. Its protein product is CASSPLPAGSSTDTQYF.

V is TRBV27 and J is TRBJ2-7, with a tentative D call TRBD2 (6 bases). Germline V gene sequence: CDR1 MNHEY, CDR2 SMNVEV (reference sequence). The CDR3 is 14 amino acids. V was clipped by 6 bases and J by 6 bases, with 18 bases between them. As DNA, the CDR3 is TGTGCCAGCAGCCCCCCGAGTGGGCGGGGCGAGCAGTACTTC. Amino acids: CASSPPSGRGEQYF.

The chain recombines TRBV28 with TRBJ2-7, with D perhaps matching TRBD1 (5 bases). CDR3 size: 13 residues. Between the trimmed V and J ends, which lost 10 bases and 3 bases, there was a span of 16 bases. Per germline, CDR1 MDHEN and CDR2 SYDVKM. The CDR3 protein is CATHPDRLYEQYF. The CDR3 nucleotides are TGTGCCACCCATCCTGACAGACTCTACGAGCAGTACTTC.

The J gene is TRBJ2-2, the V gene TRBV6-5, with 8 bases lining up with TRBD2. Germline assignment: CDR1 MNHEY and CDR2 SVGAGI. The V gene end was trimmed by 2 bases and the J gene end by 3 bases; junction bases not matched to a gene: 5. The CDR3 contains 16 residues. In nucleotides, the CDR3 is TGTGCCAGCAGTTACATTGGGACTAGGGACACCGGGGAGCTGTTTTTT. It encodes CASSYIGTRDTGELFF.

This chain uses TRBV28 with TRBJ2-7; D may be TRBD1 (5 bases). Germline CDR1 MDHEN, CDR2 SYDVKM. The ends were cut back, 5 bases at V and 1 base at J, with 6 bases in the middle. This CDR3 has 12 residues. The CDR3 here is CASSDSSYEQYF. CDR3 in DNA: TGTGCCAGCAGTGACAGTTCCTACGAGCAGTACTTC.

J is TRBJ2-5 and V is TRBV7-9, with a tentative D call TRBD2 (6 bases). The germline V and J ends were trimmed by 3 bases and 4 bases, with 9 bases remaining between them. Germline lookup yields CDR1 SEHNR and CDR2 FQNEAQ (reference sequence). This CDR3 contains 13 residues. CDR3 bases: TGTGCCAGCAGCTTCGGAGGGCGAGAGACCCAGTACTTC. Translated, it gives CASSFGGRETQYF. The full variable domain, with the rest looked up from reference TRBV7-9 and TRBJ2-5, is DTGVSQNPRHKITKRGQNVTFRCDPISEHNRLYWYRQTLGQGPEFLTYFQNEAQLEKSRLLSDRFSAERPKGSFSTLEIQRTEQGDSAMYLCASSFGGRETQYFGPGTRLLVL.

The chain combines TRBV4-3 with TRBJ2-2; D may be TRBD2 (6 bases). CDR1 and CDR2 (germline): LGHNA, YSLEER. The CDR3 length is 16 residues. V was clipped by 1 base and J by 2 bases, with 11 bases between them. This CDR3 is CASSQGTTQNTGELFF. DNA for the CDR3: TGCGCCAGCAGCCAAGGGACTACCCAAAACACCGGGGAGCTGTTTTTT.